This section outlines one T cell receptor (beta chain) sequence together with its context. Its target is not known. Germline V CDR1 and CDR2: SGHRS, YFSETQ. The CDR3 is made up of 13 amino acids. The V end was cut by 0 bases, the J end by 2 bases, with 6 bases between. The sample originates from a study of cytomegalovirus exposure and HLA in healthy donors. Findings of the study overall: The study recorded around 160 TCR beta chains that were cytomegalovirus-associated.

Method: immunoSEQ multiplex PCR; TCRdb's copy keeps in-frame clones and lacks some. The sample lists about 160,000 clones, under 90% seen once, with 4% to 5% in the top ten. This TCR was sampled from a man aged 18 to 30 in good health and CMV-seropositive. Source material: PBMCs. V and J are TRBV5-1 and TRBJ2-7; the D is unclear. The CDR3 sequence: CASSLGGTYEQYF. As DNA, the CDR3 is TGCGCCAGCAGCTTGGGAGGAACCTACGAGCAGTACTTC.